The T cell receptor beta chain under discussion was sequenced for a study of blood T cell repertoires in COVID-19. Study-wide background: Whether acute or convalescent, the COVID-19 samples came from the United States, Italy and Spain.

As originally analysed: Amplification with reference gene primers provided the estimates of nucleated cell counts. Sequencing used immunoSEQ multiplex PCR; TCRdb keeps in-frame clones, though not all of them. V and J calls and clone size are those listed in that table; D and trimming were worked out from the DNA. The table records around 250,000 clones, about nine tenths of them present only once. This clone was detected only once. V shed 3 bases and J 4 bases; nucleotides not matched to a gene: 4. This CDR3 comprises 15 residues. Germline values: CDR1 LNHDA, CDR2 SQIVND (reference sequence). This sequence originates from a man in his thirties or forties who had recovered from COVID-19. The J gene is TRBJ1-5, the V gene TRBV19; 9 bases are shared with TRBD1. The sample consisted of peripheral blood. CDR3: CASSIWDRDNQPQHF. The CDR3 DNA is TGTGCCAGTAGTATCTGGGACAGGGATAATCAGCCCCAGCATTTT.